This passage covers 28 T cell receptor beta chains from one sample sequenced in a study of post-analysis software for immune sequencing data. Whole-study findings and limits: In patients, TRBV5-6, TRBV5-1 and TRBV20-1 belonged to five TRBV segments found more frequently than in controls.

Unique molecular identifiers were carried by the TCR beta cDNA libraries. TCRdb recomputed calls from the PCR reads with MiXCR, one row per CDR3 protein. There are roughly 400,000 distinct CDR3 sequences in the sample; about 40% occur only once, and 7.6% lies in the top ten. These TCRs are of unknown antigen specificity. The material sequenced was blood. Receptors were obtained from a girl under 10 years old with multiple sclerosis.

The chain is built from TRBV3-1 and TRBJ2-4, with 14 bases aligning to TRBD2. Trimming at V came to 3 bases and at J to 10 bases, leaving 5 bases not matched to a gene. Germline V gene lookup returns CDR1 LGHDT and CDR2 YNNKEL (reference sequence). The length of the CDR3 is 15 residues. The CDR3 DNA is TGTGCCAGCAGCCATTGGACTAGCGGGGGGAGTATTCAGTACTTC. Translating gives CASSHWTSGGSIQYF. Drawing the rest from reference TRBV3-1 and TRBJ2-4, the complete variable domain is DTAVSQTPKYLVTQMGNDKSIKCEQNLGHDTMYWYKQDSKKFLKIMFSYNNKELIINETVPNRFSPKSPDKAHLNLHINSLELGDSAVYFCASSHWTSGGSIQYFGAGTRLSVL.

The genes are TRBV5-1 and TRBJ2-7; D uncertain. The CDR3 is 14 amino acids. CDR1 SGHRS and CDR2 YFSETQ come from the germline V gene. V lost 4 bases to trimming and J lost 2 bases, with 13 bases between them. Here the CDR3 DNA reads TGCGCCAGCAGCCTTTCATCCGAGCCCTACGAGCAGTACTTC. Encoded protein: CASSLSSEPYEQYF.

This chain links TRBV7-9 with TRBJ2-5; possible D gene TRBD2, 6 bases. The CDR3 extends over 15 amino acids. Germline assignment: CDR1 SEHNR and CDR2 FQNEAQ (reference sequence). The V gene lost 5 bases and the J gene lost 3 bases, with 16 bases spanning the gap. CDR3 nucleotides: TGTGCCAGCAGCCTAGATTGGGGAGGAGAAGAGACCCAGTACTTC. This gives the protein CASSLDWGGEETQYF.

The chain is built from TRBV12-3 or TRBV12-4 and TRBJ2-7; D is undetermined. The J call is doubtful: the DNA matches TRBJ2-5 better. The CDR3 is 12 amino acids. Written as DNA, the CDR3 is TGTGCCAGCAGTTTGGGTGGGCAGACCCAGTACTTC. Its protein product is CASSLGGQTQYF.

The CDR3 is CASSLQGARGYGYTF. CDR3 coding DNA: TGTGCCAGCAGTCTCCAGGGGGCGCGTGGCTATGGCTACACCTTC. The chain couples TRBV12-3 or TRBV12-4 to TRBJ1-2, with TRBD1 matching 8 bases. The CDR3 length is 15 residues. V was clipped by 5 bases and J by 4 bases; unmatched bases: 9.

A few counts support this clonotype. V is TRBV15 and J is TRBJ2-5; weak D call: TRBD1 (5 bases). The DNA matches TRBJ2-7 better at its end, which makes the J call doubtful. Germline CDR1 and CDR2: LNHNV and YYDKDF (reference sequence). The CDR3 has 14 residues. CDR3 residues: CATSRDSAGNEQYF. The CDR3 DNA follows: TGTGCCACCAGCAGAGATTCGGCAGGGAACGAGCAGTACTTC.

V gene TRBV13 combines with J gene TRBJ2-7, with TRBD1 matching over 11 bases. Germline assignment: CDR1 PRHDT and CDR2 FYEKMQ (reference sequence). The CDR3 is made up of 17 amino acids. Trimming took 3 bases from V and 1 from J; bases not matched to a gene: 8. CDR3 DNA sequence: TGTGCCAGCAGCTTTCCCTCCGGGACAGGGGGTTCCTACGAGCAGTACTTC. Protein: CASSFPSGTGGSYEQYF.

This clonotype was observed a handful of times. The chain employs TRBV4-1 and TRBJ1-5; no firm D call. The CDR3 runs to 15 residues. CDR1 and CDR2 (germline): MGHRA, YSYEKL. Trimming pared 3 bases from V and 7 bases from J, leaving 16 bases between. The CDR3 region has the DNA TGCGCCAGCAGCCACGATACTACTAGGAGCCAGCCCCAGCATTTT. Translation: CASSHDTTRSQPQHF.

This chain links TRBV4-3 with TRBJ1-4; 10 nucleotides line up with TRBD1. The trim removed 0 bases at V and 5 bases at J, leaving 6 bases unmatched. Germline CDR1 and CDR2: LGHNA and YSLEER. CDR3 length: 17 amino acids. CDR3 nucleotide sequence: TGCGCCAGCAGCCAAGACCTTTCGGGACAGGGGAATGAAAAACTGTTTTTT. Translation: CASSQDLSGQGNEKLFF.

The V and J genes are TRBV5-1 and TRBJ1-5; D remains ambiguous. The CDR3 has 15 amino acids. V shed 1 base and J shed 0 bases, with 8 bases lying between them. From germline, CDR1 is SGHRS and CDR2 YFSETQ. The CDR3 sequence: CASSLMGYSNQPQHF. The CDR3 DNA reads as TGCGCCAGCAGCTTGATGGGTTATAGCAATCAGCCCCAGCATTTT.

The chain links TRBV10-3 to TRBJ2-7; maybe TRBD1 (6 bases). CDR1 is ENHRY, CDR2 SYGVKD, per germline. Between the trimmed V and J ends, which lost 7 bases and 2 bases, there was a span of 12 bases. CDR3 length: 13 residues. DNA of the CDR3: TGTGCCATCAAAGTAGGACAGACCTACGAGCAGTACTTC. Amino acids: CAIKVGQTYEQYF.

This clonotype was seen more than once but under ten times. A read error may account for a junction end that differs from germline. This sequence joins TRBV4-1 and TRBJ1-2; TRBD1 matches at 10 bases. This CDR3 region has 15 residues. From germline, CDR1 is MGHRA and CDR2 YSYEKL. The CDR3 protein is CASSKELTGGNGYTF. In DNA, the CDR3 is TGCGCCAGCAGCAAAGAATTGACAGGGGGCAATGGCTACACCTTC.

J is TRBJ1-5 and V is TRBV5-1; D may be TRBD1 (6 bases). Germline V gene data show CDR1 as SGHRS and CDR2 as YFSETQ. This CDR3 region has 14 residues. With 4 bases removed from V and 7 bases from J, the gap between germline ends came to 15 bases. As DNA, the CDR3 is TGCGCCAGCAGCACCGGGACACCGGACCAGCCCCAGCATTTT. Translating gives CASSTGTPDQPQHF.

The V gene is TRBV20-1, the J gene TRBJ2-5, with TRBD2 matching 10 bases. The germline V gene has CDR1 DFQATT and CDR2 SNEGSKA (reference sequence). The CDR3 length is 14 residues. Trimming took 8 bases from V and 4 from J; bases not matched to a gene: 10. The CDR3 sequence: CSTSKRGGTETQYF. As DNA, the CDR3 is TGCAGTACCTCAAAGCGGGGGGGCACAGAGACCCAGTACTTC.

The J gene is TRBJ2-3, the V gene TRBV7-9; D is perhaps TRBD2 (7 bases). The germline V gene has CDR1 SEHNR and CDR2 FQNEAQ (reference sequence). The CDR3 loop spans 17 amino acids. V lost 0 bases and J 1 base, leaving 14 bases between the germline ends. The CDR3 here is CASSLAQRGGGTDTQYF. The CDR3 DNA is TGTGCCAGCAGCTTAGCGCAGCGCGGGGGCGGCACAGATACGCAGTATTTT.

The genes are TRBV20-1 and TRBJ2-7; the match to TRBD1 covers 8 bases. Germline assignment: CDR1 DFQATT and CDR2 SNEGSKA (reference sequence). Trimming cost V 8 bases and J 6 bases; bases outside gene matches: 15. The CDR3 spans 14 residues. The CDR3 bases are TGCAGTACTCCCCTGACAGGGGCGTTGCTCGAGCAGTACTTC. This codes for CSTPLTGALLEQYF.

The genes are TRBV20-1 and TRBJ2-3; TRBD2 might be the D (5 bases). The V end lost 5 bases, the J end lost 2 bases, and 14 bases lay between the germline ends. CDR3 length: 14 residues. Germline CDR1 is DFQATT and CDR2 is SNEGSKA (reference sequence). The CDR3 coding sequence is TGCAGTGCTGGGCGAGGGCTATACACAGATACGCAGTATTTT. Protein: CSAGRGLYTDTQYF.

The chain combines TRBV18 with TRBJ2-7; D gene ambiguous. V was clipped by 4 bases and J by 1 base, with 8 bases between them. The CDR3 runs 13 residues. Germline values: CDR1 KGHSH, CDR2 LQKENI. The CDR3 bases are TGTGCCAGCTCACGTGCCAGTTCCTACGAGCAGTACTTC. It encodes CASSRASSYEQYF.

The genes are TRBV6-5 and TRBJ1-4, with 9 nucleotides matching TRBD1. The junction had 8 bases not matched to a gene; V was cut back by 8 bases and J by 4 bases. CDR1 is MNHEY and CDR2 is SVGAGI in the germline V gene. This CDR3 region has 15 residues. CDR3 DNA sequence: TGTGCCAGCTCCGGCTGGACAGGGGATAATGAAAAACTGTTTTTT. Translated, it gives CASSGWTGDNEKLFF.

The chain links TRBV20-1 to TRBJ2-5; TRBD2 might be the D (6 bases). V gave up 4 bases and J gave up 5 bases, with 17 bases separating them. Per germline, CDR1 DFQATT and CDR2 SNEGSKA (reference sequence). This CDR3 is 14 amino acids long. CDR3 DNA sequence: TGCAGTGCTATCGACGGAGGGGACGGTGAGACCCAGTACTTC. Its translation: CSAIDGGDGETQYF.

The chain combines TRBV29-1 with TRBJ1-1, with 7 bases fitting TRBD1. This CDR3 is built from 14 residues. In germline, CDR1 is SQVTM, CDR2 ANQGSEA. The junction had 12 bases not matched to a gene; V was cut back by 7 bases and J by 4 bases. The CDR3, as DNA: TGCAGCGCTGGCAGGGCAGGGGGGAGCACTGAAGCTTTCTTT. Amino acids: CSAGRAGGSTEAFF.

This clonotype was observed a handful of times. The chain recombines TRBV6-2 or TRBV6-3 with TRBJ1-5; D is unclear. Trimming removed 0 bases from V and 6 bases from J, with 3 bases in between. Germline V lookup: CDR1 MNHEY, CDR2 SVGEGT. This CDR3 is built from 12 residues. CDR3 DNA: TGTGCCAGCAGTTACTCGACTCAGCCCCAGCATTTT. Amino acid sequence: CASSYSTQPQHF.

The chain is built from TRBV7-9 and TRBJ2-7, with no clear D. The germline V gene encodes CDR1 SEHNR and CDR2 FQNEAQ (reference sequence). CDR3 length: 13 amino acids. Between the trimmed V and J ends, which lost 5 bases and 4 bases, there was a span of 12 bases. The DNA for the CDR3 is TGTGCCAGCAGCCCGGACCCGATTTACGAGCAGTACTTC. Protein product: CASSPDPIYEQYF.

The chain uses TRBV4-1 and TRBJ2-1; D is possibly TRBD1 or TRBD2 (6 bases each). With 0 bases removed from V and 9 bases from J, the gap between germline ends came to 15 bases. Germline V gene lookup returns CDR1 MGHRA and CDR2 YSYEKL. The CDR3 sequence is 15 residues long. Here the CDR3 reads CASSQEPGALGEQFF. CDR3 bases: TGCGCCAGCAGCCAAGAACCGGGGGCCTTGGGTGAGCAGTTCTTC.

This chain links TRBV29-1 with TRBJ2-1; D remains ambiguous. CDR3 length: 13 amino acids. Trimming stripped 4 bases from V and 0 bases from J, with 7 bases between. In germline, CDR1 is SQVTM, CDR2 ANQGSEA. CDR3 coding DNA: TGCAGCGTTGCCCTGAGCTCCTACAATGAGCAGTTCTTC. Residues: CSVALSSYNEQFF.

The sample holds many counts of this clonotype. The germline gene is not matched at one end of the junction; a read error may be the cause. The CDR3 here is CASSLGNEQFF. The CDR3 DNA sequence: TGTGCCAGCAGCTTAGGGAATGAGCAGTTCTTC. The chain links TRBV12-3 or TRBV12-4 to TRBJ2-1; no clear D gene. This CDR3 comprises 11 residues.

To note about this clonotype: The junction and the germline gene differ at one end; a read error may be behind it. The rearrangement links TRBV7-9 to TRBJ1-1; D is unclear. Germline V CDR1 and CDR2: SEHNR, FQNEAQ (reference sequence). This CDR3 is 13 amino acids long. The CDR3 is CASILEGNTEAFF. CDR3 sequence (DNA): TGTGCCAGCATCTTAGAAGGAAACACTGAAGCTTTCTTT.

This sequence joins TRBV20-1 and TRBJ1-5; D may be TRBD1 (6 bases). This CDR3 region has 15 residues. Trimming stripped 0 bases from V and 7 bases from J, with 16 bases between. Germline values: CDR1 DFQATT, CDR2 SNEGSKA (reference sequence). The CDR3, as DNA: TGCAGTGCTAGAGATGTGGGCAGGGGTAGCCAGCCCCAGCATTTT. It codes for CSARDVGRGSQPQHF.